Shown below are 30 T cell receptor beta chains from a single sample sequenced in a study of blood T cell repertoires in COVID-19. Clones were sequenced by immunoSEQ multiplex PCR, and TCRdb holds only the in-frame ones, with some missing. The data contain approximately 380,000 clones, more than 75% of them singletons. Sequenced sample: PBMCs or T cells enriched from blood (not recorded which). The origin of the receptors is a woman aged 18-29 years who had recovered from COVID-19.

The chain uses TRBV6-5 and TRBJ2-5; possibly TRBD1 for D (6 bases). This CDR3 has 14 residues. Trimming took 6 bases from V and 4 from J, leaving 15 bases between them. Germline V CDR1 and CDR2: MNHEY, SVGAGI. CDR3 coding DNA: TGTGCCAGCAGCTACAACCGAGGGGGAGAGACCCAGTACTTC. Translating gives CASSYNRGGETQYF.

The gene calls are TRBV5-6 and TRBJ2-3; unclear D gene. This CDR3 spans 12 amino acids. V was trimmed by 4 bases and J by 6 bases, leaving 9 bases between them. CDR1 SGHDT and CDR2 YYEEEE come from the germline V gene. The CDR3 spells CASSPFADTQYF. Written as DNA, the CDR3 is TGTGCCAGCAGCCCTTTCGCGGATACGCAGTATTTT. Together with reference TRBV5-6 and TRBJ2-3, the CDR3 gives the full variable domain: DAGVTQSPTHLIKTRGQQVTLRCSPKSGHDTVSWYQQALGQGPQFIFQYYEEEERQRGNFPDRFSGHQFPNYSSELNVNALLLGDSALYLCASSPFADTQYFGPGTRLTVL.

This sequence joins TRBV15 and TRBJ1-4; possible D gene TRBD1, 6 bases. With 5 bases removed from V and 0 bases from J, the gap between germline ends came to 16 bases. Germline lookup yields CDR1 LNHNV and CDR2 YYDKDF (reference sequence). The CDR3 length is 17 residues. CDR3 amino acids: CATSRMRGTPTNEKLFF. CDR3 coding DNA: TGTGCCACCAGCCGCATGAGGGGGACCCCAACTAATGAAAAACTGTTTTTT.

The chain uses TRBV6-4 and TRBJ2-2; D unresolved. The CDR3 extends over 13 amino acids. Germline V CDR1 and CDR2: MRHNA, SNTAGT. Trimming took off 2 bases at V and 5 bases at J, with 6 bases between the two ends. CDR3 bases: TGTGCCAGCAGTGACCAGGATACCGGGGAGCTGTTTTTT. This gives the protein CASSDQDTGELFF.

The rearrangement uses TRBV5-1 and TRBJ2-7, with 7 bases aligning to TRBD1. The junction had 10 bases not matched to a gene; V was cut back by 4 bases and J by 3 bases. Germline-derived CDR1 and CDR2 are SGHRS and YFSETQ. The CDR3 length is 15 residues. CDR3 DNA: TGCGCCAGCAGCCCCACTGAGGGGGCCGGCTACGAGCAGTACTTC. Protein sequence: CASSPTEGAGYEQYF.

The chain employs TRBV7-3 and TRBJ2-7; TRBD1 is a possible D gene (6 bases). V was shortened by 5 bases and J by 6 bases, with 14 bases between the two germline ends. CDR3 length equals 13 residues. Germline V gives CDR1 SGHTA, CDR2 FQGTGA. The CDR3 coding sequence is TGTGCCAGCAGCGTTACAGGGTTCGGCGAGCAGTACTTC. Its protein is CASSVTGFGEQYF.

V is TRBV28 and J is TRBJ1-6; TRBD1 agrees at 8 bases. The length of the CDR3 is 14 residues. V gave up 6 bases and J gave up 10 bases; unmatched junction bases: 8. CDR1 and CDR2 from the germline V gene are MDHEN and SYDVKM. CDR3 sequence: CASSSGQGRSPLHF. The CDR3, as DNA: TGTGCCAGCAGCTCCGGACAGGGAAGGTCACCCCTCCACTTT.

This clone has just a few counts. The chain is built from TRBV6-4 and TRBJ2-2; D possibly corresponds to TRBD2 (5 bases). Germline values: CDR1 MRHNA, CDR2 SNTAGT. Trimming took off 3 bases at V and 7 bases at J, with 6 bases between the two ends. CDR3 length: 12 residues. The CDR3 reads CASSEGSGELFF. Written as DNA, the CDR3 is TGTGCCAGCAGTGAGGGGAGCGGGGAGCTGTTTTTT.

In nucleotides, the CDR3 is TGTGCCTGGTCCGGCGGTGGCTATCAGCCCCAGCATTTT. Protein: CAWSGGGYQPQHF. This sequence joins TRBV30 and TRBJ1-5; D is uncertain. The V gene lost 5 bases and the J gene lost 5 bases, with 13 bases spanning the gap. This CDR3 spans 13 amino acids. CDR1 and CDR2 (germline): GTSNPN, SVGIG (reference sequence).

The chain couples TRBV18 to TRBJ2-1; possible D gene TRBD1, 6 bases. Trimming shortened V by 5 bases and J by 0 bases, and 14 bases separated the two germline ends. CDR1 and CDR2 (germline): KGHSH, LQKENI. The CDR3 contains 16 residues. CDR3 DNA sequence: TGTGCCAGCTCATTCCGACGGGACACCTCCTACAATGAGCAGTTCTTC. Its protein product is CASSFRRDTSYNEQFF.

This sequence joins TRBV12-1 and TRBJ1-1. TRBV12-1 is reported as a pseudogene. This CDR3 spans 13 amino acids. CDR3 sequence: CASSFVVRPEAFF. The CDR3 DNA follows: TGTGCCAGCAGCTTTGTAGTGAGGCCTGAAGCTTTCTTT.

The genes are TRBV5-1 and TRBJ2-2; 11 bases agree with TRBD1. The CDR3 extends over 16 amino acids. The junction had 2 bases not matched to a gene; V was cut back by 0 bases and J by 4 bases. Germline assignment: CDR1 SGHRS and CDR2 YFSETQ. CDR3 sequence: CASSLGTGGFTGELFF. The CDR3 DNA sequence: TGCGCCAGCAGCTTGGGGACAGGGGGCTTCACCGGGGAGCTGTTTTTT.

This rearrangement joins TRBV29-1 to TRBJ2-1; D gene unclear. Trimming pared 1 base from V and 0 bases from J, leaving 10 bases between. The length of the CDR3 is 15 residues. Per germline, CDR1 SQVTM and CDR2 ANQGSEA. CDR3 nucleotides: TGCAGCGTTGAAGGCCACCTGAGCTCCTACAATGAGCAGTTCTTC. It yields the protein CSVEGHLSSYNEQFF.

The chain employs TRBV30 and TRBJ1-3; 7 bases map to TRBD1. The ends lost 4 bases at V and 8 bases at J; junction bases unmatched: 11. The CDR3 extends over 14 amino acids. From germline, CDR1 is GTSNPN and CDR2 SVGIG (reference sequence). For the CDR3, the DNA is TGTGCCTGGAACGTCGACAGGGTGTGGGACACCATATATTTT. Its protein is CAWNVDRVWDTIYF.

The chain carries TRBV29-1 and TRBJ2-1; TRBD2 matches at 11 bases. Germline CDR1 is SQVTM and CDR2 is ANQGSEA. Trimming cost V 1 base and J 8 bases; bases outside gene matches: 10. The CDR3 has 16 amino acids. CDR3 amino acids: CSVEGTSGGPADEQFF. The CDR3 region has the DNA TGCAGCGTTGAAGGTACTAGCGGGGGACCTGCCGATGAGCAGTTCTTC.

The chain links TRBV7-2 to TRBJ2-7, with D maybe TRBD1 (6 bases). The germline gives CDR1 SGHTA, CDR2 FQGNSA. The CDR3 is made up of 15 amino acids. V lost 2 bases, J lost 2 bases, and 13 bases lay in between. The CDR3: CASSLSGRGPYEQYF. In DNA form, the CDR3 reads TGTGCCAGCAGCTTATCAGGCAGGGGCCCCTACGAGCAGTACTTC. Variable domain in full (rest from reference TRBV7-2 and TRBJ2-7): GAGVSQSPSNKVTEKGKDVELRCDPISGHTALYWYRQSLGQGLEFLIYFQGNSAPDKSGLPSDRFSAERTGGSVSTLTIQRTQQEDSAVYLCASSLSGRGPYEQYFGPGTRLTVT.

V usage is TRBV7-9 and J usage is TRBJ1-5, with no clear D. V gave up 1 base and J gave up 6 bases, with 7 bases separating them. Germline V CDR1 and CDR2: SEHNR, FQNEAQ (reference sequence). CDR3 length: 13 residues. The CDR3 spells CASSLEGLQPQHF. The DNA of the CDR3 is TGTGCCAGCAGCTTAGAAGGACTTCAGCCCCAGCATTTT.

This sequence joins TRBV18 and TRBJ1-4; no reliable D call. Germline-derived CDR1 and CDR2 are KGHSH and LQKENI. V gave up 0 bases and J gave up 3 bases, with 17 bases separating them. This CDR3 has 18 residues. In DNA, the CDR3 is TGTGCCAGCTCACCACCGGTAACGGGGAGAGAGGCTAATGAAAAACTGTTTTTT. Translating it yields CASSPPVTGREANEKLFF.

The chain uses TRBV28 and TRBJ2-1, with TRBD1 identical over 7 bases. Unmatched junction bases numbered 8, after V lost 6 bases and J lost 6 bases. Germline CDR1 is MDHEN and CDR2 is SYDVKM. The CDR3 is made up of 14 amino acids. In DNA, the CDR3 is TGTGCCAGCAGGACAGGGATAGGGTTCAATGAGCAGTTCTTC. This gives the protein CASRTGIGFNEQFF. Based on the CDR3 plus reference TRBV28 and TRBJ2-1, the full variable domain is DVKVTQSSRYLVKRTGEKVFLECVQDMDHENMFWYRQDPGLGLRLIYFSYDVKMKEKGDIPEGYSVSREKKERFSLILESASTNQTSMYLCASRTGIGFNEQFFGPGTRLTVL.

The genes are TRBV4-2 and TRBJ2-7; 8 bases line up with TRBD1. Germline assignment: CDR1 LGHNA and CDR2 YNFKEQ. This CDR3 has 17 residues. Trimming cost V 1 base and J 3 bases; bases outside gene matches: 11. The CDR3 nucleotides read TGTGCCAGCAGCCAAGGGCCCCCGGGACAGGATCTCTACGAGCAGTACTTC. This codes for CASSQGPPGQDLYEQYF.

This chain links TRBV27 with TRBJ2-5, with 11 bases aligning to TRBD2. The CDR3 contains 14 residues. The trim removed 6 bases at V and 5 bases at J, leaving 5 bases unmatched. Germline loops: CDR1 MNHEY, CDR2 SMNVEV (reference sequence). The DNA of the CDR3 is TGTGCCAGCAGAGCTAGCGGGGGGCGGGAGACCCAGTACTTC. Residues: CASRASGGRETQYF.

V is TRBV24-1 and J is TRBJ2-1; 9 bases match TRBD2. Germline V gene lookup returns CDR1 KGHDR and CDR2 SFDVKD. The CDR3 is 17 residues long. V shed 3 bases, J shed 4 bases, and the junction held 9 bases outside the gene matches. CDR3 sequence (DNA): TGTGCCACCAGTGATCCCAATAGCGGGGGTCGTTACAATGAGCAGTTCTTC. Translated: CATSDPNSGGRYNEQFF.

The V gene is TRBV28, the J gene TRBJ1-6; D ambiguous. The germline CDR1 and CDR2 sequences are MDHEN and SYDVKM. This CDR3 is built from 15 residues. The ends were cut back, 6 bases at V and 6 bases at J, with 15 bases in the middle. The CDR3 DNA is TGTGCCAGCAGCTTAAGATGGCCTAGTAATTCACCCCTCCACTTT. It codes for CASSLRWPSNSPLHF.

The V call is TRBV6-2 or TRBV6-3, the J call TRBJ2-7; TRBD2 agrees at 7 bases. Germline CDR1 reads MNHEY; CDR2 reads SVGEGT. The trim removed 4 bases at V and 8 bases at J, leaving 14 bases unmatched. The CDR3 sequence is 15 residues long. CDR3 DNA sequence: TGTGCCAGCAGTTGGGGAGGGCCCAACCACCCCAAGCAGTACTTC. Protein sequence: CASSWGGPNHPKQYF.

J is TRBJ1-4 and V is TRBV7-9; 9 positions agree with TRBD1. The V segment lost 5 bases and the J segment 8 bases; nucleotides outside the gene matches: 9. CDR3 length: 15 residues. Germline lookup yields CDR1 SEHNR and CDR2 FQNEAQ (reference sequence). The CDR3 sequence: CASSVRDREGEKLFF. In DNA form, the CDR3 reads TGTGCCAGCAGCGTTCGGGACAGGGAGGGAGAAAAACTGTTTTTT.

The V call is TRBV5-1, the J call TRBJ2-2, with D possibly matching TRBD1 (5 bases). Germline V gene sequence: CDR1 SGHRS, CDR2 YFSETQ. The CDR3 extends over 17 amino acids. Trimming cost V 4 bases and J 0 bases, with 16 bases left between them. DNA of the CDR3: TGCGCCAGCAGCCTGTCGACAGATTTACCGAACACCGGGGAGCTGTTTTTT. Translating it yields CASSLSTDLPNTGELFF.

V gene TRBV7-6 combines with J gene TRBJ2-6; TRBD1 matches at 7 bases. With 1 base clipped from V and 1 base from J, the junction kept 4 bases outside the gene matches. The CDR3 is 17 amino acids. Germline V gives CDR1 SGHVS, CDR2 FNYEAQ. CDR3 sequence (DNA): TGTGCCAGCAGCTTAGTCGAGGGGGCTTCTGGGGCCAACGTCCTGACTTTC. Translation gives CASSLVEGASGANVLTF.

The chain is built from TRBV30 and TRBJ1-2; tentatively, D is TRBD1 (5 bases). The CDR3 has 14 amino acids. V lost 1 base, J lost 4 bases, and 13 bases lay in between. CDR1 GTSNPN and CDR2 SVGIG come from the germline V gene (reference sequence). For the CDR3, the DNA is TGTGCCTGGAGTGCCGCCGGGGGTCTCTATGGCTACACCTTC. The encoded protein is CAWSAAGGLYGYTF.

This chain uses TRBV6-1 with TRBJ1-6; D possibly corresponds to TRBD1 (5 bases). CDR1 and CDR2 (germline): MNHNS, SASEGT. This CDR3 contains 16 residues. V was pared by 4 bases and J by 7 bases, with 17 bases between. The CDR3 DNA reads TGTGCCAGCAGTGTTGAAATTGGGGCGAGGAATTCACCCCTCCACTTT. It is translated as CASSVEIGARNSPLHF.

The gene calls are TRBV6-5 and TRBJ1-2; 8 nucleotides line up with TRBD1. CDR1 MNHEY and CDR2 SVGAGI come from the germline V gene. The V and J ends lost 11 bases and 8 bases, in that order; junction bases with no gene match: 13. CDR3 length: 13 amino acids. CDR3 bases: TGTGCCTGCGGGCCAGGGGGCGCGAGGGGCTACACCTTC. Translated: CACGPGGARGYTF.